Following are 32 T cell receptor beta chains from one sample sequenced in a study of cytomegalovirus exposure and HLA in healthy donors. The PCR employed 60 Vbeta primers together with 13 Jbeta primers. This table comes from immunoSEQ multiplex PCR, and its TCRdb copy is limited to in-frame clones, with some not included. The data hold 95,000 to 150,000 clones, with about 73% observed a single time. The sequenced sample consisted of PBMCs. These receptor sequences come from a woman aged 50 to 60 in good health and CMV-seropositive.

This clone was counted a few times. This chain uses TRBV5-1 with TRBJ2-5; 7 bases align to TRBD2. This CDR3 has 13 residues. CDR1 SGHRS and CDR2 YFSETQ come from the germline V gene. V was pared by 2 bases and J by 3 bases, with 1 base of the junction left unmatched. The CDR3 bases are TGCGCCAGCAGCTTAGCGGGGAAAGAGACCCAGTACTTC. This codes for CASSLAGKETQYF.

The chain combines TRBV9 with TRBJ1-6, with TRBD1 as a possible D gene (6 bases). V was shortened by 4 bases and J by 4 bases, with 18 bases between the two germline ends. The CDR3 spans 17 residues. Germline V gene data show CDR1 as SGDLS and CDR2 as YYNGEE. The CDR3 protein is CASSSDHGTTYNSPLHF. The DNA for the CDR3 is TGTGCCAGCAGCTCAGACCACGGGACAACTTATAATTCACCCCTCCACTTT. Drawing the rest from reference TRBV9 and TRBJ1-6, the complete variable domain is DSGVTQTPKHLITATGQRVTLRCSPRSGDLSVYWYQQSLDQGLQFLIQYYNGEERAKGNILERFSAQQFPDLHSELNLSSLELGDSALYFCASSSDHGTTYNSPLHFGNGTRLTVT.

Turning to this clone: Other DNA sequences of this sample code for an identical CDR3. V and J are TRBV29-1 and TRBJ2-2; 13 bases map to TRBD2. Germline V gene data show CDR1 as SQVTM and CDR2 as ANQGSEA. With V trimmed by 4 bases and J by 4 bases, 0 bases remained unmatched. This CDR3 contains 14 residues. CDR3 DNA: TGCAGCGTTGGACTAGCGGGGGGCACCGGGGAGCTGTTTTTT. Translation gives CSVGLAGGTGELFF.

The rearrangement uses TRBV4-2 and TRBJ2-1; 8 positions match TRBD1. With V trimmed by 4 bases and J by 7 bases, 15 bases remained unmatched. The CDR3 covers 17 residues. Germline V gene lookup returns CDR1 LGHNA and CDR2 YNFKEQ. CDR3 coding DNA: TGTGCCAGCAGCCTCCAACCCGGACAGGGAGGATGGAATGAGCAGTTCTTC. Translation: CASSLQPGQGGWNEQFF.

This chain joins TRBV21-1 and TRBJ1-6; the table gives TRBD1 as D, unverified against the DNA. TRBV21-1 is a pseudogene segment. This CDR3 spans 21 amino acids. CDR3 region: CASSKKCLVTGTGENNSPLHF. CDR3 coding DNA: TGTGCCAGCAGCAAAAAATGCTTGGTTACCGGGACAGGGGAGAATAATTCACCCCTCCACTTT.

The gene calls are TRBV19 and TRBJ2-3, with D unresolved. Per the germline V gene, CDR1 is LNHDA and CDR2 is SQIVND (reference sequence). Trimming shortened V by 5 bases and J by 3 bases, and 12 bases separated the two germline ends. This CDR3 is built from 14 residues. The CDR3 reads CASSPQTRTDTQYF. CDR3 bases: TGTGCCAGTAGTCCACAAACCAGGACAGATACGCAGTATTTT.

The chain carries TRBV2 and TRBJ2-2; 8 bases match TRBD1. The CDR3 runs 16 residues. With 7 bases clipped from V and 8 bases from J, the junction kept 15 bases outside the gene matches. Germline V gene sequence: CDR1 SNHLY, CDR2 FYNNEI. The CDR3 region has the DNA TGTGCCAGCACCGACCCCGGGACAGGCAGAGTAGGGGAGCTGTTTTTT. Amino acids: CASTDPGTGRVGELFF.

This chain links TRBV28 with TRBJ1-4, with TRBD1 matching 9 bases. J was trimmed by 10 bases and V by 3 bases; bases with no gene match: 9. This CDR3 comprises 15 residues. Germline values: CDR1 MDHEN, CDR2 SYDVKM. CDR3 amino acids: CASSLGDRVGGKLFF. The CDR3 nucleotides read TGTGCCAGCAGTTTGGGGGACAGGGTGGGGGGAAAACTGTTTTTT.

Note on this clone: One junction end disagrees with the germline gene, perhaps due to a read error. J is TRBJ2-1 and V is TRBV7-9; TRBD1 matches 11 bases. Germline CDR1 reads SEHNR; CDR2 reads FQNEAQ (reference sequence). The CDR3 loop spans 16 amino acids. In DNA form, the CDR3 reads TGTTCCAGCAGCCCGAAGGACAGGGGGCGATGGGGTGAGCAGTTCTTC. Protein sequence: CSSSPKDRGRWGEQFF.

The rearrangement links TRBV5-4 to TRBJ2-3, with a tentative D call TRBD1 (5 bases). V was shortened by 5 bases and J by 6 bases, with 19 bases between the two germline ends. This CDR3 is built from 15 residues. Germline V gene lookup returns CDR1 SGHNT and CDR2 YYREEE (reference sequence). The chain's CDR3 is CASSFQGPLGDTQYF. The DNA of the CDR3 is TGTGCCAGCAGTTTCCAGGGTCCTCTGGGGGATACGCAGTATTTT.

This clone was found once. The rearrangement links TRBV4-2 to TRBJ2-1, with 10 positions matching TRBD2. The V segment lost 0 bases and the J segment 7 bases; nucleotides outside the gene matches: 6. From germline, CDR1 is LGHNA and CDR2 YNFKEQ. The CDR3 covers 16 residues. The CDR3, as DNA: TGTGCCAGCAGCCAAGACAGCGGGGGGGCGGATAATGAGCAGTTCTTC. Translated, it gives CASSQDSGGADNEQFF.

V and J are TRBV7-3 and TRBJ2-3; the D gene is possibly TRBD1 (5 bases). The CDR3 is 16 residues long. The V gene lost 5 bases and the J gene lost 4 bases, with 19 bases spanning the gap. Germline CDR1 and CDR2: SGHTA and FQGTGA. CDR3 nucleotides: TGTGCCAGCAGCCCTTCAAATCAGGGTTGGTCAGATACGCAGTATTTT. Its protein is CASSPSNQGWSDTQYF.

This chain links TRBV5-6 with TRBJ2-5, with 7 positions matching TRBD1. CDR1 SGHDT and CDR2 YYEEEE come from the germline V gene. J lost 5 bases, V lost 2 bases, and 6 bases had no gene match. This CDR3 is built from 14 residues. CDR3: CASSFKGGSETQYF. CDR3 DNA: TGTGCCAGCAGCTTTAAAGGGGGCTCGGAGACCCAGTACTTC.

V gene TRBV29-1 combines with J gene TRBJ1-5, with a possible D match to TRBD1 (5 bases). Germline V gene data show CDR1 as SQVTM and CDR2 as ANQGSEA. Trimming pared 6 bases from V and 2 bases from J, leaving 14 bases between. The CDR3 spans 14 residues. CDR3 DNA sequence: TGCAGCGTAGCCCAGGGTAATGGCAATCAGCCCCAGCATTTT. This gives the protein CSVAQGNGNQPQHF.

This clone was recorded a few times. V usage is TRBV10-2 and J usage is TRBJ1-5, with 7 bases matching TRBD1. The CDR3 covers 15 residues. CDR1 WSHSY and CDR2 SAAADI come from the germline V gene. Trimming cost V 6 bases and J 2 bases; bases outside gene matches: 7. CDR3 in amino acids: CASSSTGAGNQPQHF. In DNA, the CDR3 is TGCGCCAGCAGCTCTACAGGGGCGGGCAATCAGCCCCAGCATTTT.

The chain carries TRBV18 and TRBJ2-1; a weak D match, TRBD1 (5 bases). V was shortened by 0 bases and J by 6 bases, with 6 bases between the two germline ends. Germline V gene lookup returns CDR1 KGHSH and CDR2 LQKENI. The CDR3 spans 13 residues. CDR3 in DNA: TGTGCCAGCTCACCACCACAGGTCAATGAGCAGTTCTTC. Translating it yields CASSPPQVNEQFF. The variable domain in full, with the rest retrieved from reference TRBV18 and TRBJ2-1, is NAGVMQNPRHLVRRRGQEARLRCSPMKGHSHVYWYRQLPEEGLKFMVYLQKENIIDESGMPKERFSAEFPKEGPSILRIQQVVRGDSAAYFCASSPPQVNEQFFGPGTRLTVL.

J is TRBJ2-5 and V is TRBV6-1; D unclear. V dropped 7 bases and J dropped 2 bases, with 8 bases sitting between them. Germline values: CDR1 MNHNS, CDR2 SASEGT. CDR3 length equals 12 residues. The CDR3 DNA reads TGTGCCAGCACCTATCCTCAAGAGACCCAGTACTTC. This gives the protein CASTYPQETQYF.

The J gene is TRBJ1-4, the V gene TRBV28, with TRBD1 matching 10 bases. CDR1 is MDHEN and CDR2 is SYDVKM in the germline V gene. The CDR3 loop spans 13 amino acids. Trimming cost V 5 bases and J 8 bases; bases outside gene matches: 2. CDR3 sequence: CASSGTGDEKLFF. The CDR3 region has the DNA TGTGCCAGCAGTGGGACAGGGGACGAAAAACTGTTTTTT.

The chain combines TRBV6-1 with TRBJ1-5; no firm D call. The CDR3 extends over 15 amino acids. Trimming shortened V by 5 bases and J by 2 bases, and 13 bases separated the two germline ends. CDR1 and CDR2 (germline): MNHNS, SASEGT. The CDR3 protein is CASSSSAGGNQPQHF. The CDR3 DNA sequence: TGTGCCAGCAGTTCTTCAGCAGGTGGCAATCAGCCCCAGCATTTT.

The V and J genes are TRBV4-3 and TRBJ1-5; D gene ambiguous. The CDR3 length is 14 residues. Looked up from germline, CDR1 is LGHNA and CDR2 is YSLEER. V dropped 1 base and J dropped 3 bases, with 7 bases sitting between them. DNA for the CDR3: TGCGCCAGCAGCCAAGGCGTCTACAATCAGCCCCAGCATTTT. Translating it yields CASSQGVYNQPQHF.

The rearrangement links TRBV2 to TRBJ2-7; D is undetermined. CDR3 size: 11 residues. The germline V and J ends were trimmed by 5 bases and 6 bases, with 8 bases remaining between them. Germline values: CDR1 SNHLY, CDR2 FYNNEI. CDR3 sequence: CASSFTIEQYF. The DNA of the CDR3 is TGTGCCAGCAGTTTTACAATCGAGCAGTACTTC. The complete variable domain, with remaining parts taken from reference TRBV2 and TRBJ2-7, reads EPEVTQTPSHQVTQMGQEVILRCVPISNHLYFYWYRQILGQKVEFLVSFYNNEISEKSEIFDDQFSVERPDGSNFTLKIRSTKLEDSAMYFCASSFTIEQYFGPGTRLTVT.

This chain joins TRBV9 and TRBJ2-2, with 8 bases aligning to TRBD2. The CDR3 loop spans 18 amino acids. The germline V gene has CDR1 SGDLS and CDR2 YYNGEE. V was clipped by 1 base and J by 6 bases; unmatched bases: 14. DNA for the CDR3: TGTGCCAGCAGCGTATCCTCCTCCGGGACTAGGAATTCCGGGGAGCTGTTTTTT. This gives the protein CASSVSSSGTRNSGELFF.

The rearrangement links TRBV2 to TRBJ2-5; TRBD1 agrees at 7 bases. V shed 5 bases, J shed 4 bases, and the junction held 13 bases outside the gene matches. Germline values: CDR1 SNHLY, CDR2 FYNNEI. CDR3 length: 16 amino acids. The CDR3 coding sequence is TGTGCCAGCAGTAAACAGGGGCGCACGGGTGGAGAGACCCAGTACTTC. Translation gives CASSKQGRTGGETQYF.

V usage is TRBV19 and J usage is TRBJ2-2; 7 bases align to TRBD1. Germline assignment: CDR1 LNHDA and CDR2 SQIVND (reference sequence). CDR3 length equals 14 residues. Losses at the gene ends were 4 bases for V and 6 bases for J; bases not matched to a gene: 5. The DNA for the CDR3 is TGTGCCAGTAGTAGGGGACAGACTCCCGGGGAGCTGTTTTTT. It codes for CASSRGQTPGELFF.

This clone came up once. The CDR3: CASSESVSGGATDTQYF. The CDR3, as DNA: TGCGCCAGCAGTGAGTCTGTGAGCGGGGGGGCAACAGATACGCAGTATTTT. J is TRBJ2-3 and V is TRBV10-1; 10 bases agree with TRBD2. Germline V gene lookup returns CDR1 WNHNN and CDR2 SYGVQD (reference sequence). The CDR3 covers 17 residues. Unmatched junction bases numbered 6, after V lost 0 bases and J lost 3 bases.

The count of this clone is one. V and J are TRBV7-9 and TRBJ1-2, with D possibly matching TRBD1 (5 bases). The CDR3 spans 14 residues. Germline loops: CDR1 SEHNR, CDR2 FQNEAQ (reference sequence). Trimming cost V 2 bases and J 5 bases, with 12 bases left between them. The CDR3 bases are TGTGCCAGCAGCTTATACCCCGGGGGATATGGCTACACCTTC. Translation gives CASSLYPGGYGYTF.

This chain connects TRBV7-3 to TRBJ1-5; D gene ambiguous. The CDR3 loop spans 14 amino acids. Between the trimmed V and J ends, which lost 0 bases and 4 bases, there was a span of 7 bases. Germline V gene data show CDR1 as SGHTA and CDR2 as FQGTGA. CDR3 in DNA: TGTGCCAGCAGCTTAACGCCCGCGAATCAGCCCCAGCATTTT. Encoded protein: CASSLTPANQPQHF.

As DNA, the CDR3 is TGTGCCAGCAGCCAGGGGGGTGAAGCTTTCTTT. Its translation is CASSQGGEAFF. The J gene is TRBJ1-1, the V gene TRBV6-6, with TRBD1 identical over 7 bases. The germline gives CDR1 MNHNY, CDR2 SVGAGI (reference sequence). The CDR3 has 11 residues. Germline trimming cut 6 bases from V and 7 bases from J; bases unmatched to any gene: 2.

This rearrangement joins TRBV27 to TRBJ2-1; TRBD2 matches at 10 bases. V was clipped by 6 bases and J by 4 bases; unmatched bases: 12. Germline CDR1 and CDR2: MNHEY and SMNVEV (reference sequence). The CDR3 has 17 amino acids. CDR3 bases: TGTGCCAGCAGCCGGGGGGTACTAGCGGGGTCTTACAATGAGCAGTTCTTC. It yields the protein CASSRGVLAGSYNEQFF.

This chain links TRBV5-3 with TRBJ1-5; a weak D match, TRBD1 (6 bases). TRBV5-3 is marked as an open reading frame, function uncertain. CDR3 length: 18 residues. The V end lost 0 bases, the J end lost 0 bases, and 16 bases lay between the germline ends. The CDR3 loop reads CARSLDLSGGNSNQPQHF. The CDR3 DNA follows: TGTGCCAGAAGCTTGGATCTTTCGGGGGGCAATAGCAATCAGCCCCAGCATTTT.

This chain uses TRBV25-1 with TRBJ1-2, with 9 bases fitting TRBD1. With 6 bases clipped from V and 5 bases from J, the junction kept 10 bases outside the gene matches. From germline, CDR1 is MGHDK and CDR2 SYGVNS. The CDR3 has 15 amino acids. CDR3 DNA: TGTGCCAGCAGCGCCAATGCTGGGACAGGGTATGGCTACACCTTC. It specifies CASSANAGTGYGYTF.

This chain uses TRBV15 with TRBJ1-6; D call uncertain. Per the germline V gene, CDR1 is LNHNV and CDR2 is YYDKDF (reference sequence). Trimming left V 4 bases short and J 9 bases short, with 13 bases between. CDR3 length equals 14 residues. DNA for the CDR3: TGTGCCACCAGCAAAGAGGCGGGATCTTCACCCCTCCACTTT. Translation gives CATSKEAGSSPLHF.